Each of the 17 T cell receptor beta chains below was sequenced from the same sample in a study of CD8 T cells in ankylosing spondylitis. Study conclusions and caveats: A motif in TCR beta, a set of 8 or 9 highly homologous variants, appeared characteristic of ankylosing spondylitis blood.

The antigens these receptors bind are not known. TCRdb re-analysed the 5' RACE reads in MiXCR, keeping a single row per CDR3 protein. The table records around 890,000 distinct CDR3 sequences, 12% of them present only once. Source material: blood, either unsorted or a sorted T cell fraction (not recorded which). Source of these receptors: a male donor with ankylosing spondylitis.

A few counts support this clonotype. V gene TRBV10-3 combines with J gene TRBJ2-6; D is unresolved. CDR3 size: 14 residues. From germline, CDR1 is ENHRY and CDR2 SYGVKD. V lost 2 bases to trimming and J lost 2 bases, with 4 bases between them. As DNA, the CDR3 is TGTGCCATCAGTGAGGGGGCTGGGGCCAACGTCCTGACTTTC. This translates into CAISEGAGANVLTF.

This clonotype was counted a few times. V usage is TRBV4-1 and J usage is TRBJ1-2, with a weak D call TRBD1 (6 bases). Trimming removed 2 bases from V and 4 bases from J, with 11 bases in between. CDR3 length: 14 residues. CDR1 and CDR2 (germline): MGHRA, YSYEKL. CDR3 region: CASSQSAQGYGYTF. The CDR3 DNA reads TGCGCCAGCAGCCAATCTGCACAGGGCTATGGCTACACCTTC.

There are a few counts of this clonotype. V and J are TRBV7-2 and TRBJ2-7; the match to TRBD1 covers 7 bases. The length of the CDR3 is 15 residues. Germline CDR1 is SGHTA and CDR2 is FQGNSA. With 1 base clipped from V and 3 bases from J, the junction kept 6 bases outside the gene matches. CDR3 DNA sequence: TGTGCCAGCAGCTTAGTGGGACAGCCCATCTACGAGCAGTACTTC. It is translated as CASSLVGQPIYEQYF. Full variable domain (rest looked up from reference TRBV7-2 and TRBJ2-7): GAGVSQSPSNKVTEKGKDVELRCDPISGHTALYWYRQSLGQGLEFLIYFQGNSAPDKSGLPSDRFSAERTGGSVSTLTIQRTQQEDSAVYLCASSLVGQPIYEQYFGPGTRLTVT.

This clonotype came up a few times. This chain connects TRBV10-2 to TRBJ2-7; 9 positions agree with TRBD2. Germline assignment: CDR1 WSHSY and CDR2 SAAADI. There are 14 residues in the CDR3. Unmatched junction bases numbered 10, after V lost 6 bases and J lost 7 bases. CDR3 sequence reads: CASRGAGGPDEQYF. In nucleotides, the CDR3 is TGCGCCAGCAGAGGGGCGGGAGGGCCGGATGAGCAGTACTTC.

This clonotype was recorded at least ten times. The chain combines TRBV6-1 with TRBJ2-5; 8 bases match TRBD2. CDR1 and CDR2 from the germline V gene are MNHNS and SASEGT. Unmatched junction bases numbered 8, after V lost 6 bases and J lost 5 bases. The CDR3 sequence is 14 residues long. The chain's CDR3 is CASSRAGAVETQYF. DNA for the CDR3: TGTGCCAGCAGCCGAGCGGGAGCTGTTGAGACCCAGTACTTC.

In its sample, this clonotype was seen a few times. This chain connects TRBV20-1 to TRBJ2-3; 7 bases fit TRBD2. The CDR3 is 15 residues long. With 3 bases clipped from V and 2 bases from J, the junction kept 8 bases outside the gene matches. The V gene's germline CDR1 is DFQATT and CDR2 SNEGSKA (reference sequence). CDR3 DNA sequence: TGCAGTGCTAGGCGAGCTAGCGGCTACACAGATACGCAGTATTTT. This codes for CSARRASGYTDTQYF.

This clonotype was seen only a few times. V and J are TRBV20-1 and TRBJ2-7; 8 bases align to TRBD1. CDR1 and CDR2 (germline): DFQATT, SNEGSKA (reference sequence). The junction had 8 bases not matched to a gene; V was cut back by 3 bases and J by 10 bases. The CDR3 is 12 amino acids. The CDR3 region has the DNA TGCAGTGCTAGTAAATCGGACAGGGAACAGTACTTC. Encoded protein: CSASKSDREQYF.

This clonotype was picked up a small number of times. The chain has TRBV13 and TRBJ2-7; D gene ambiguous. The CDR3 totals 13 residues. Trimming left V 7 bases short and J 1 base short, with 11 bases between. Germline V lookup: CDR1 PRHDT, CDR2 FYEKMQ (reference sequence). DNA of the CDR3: TGTGCCAGCACCCTCTATGGGTCCTACGAGCAGTACTTC. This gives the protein CASTLYGSYEQYF.

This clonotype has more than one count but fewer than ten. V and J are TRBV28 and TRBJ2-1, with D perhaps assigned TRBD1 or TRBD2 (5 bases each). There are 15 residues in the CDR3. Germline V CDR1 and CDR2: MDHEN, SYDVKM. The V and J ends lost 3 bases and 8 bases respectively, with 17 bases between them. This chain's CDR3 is CASSFLTRDADEQFF. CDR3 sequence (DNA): TGTGCCAGCAGTTTTCTTACACGGGACGCGGATGAGCAGTTCTTC. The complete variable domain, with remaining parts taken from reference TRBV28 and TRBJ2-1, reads DVKVTQSSRYLVKRTGEKVFLECVQDMDHENMFWYRQDPGLGLRLIYFSYDVKMKEKGDIPEGYSVSREKKERFSLILESASTNQTSMYLCASSFLTRDADEQFFGPGTRLTVL.

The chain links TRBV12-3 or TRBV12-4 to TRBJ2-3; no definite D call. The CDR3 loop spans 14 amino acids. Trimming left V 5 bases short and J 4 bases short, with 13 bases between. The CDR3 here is CASSPKGFADTQYF. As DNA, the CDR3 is TGTGCCAGCAGTCCAAAGGGATTCGCAGATACGCAGTATTTT.

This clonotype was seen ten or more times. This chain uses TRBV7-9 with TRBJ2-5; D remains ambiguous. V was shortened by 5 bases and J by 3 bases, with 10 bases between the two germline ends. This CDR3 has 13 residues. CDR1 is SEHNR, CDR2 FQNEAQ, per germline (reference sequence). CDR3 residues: CASSIWVEETQYF. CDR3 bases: TGTGCCAGCAGCATCTGGGTTGAAGAGACCCAGTACTTC. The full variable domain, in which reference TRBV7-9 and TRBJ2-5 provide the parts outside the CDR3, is DTGVSQNPRHKITKRGQNVTFRCDPISEHNRLYWYRQTLGQGPEFLTYFQNEAQLEKSRLLSDRFSAERPKGSFSTLEIQRTEQGDSAMYLCASSIWVEETQYFGPGTRLLVL.

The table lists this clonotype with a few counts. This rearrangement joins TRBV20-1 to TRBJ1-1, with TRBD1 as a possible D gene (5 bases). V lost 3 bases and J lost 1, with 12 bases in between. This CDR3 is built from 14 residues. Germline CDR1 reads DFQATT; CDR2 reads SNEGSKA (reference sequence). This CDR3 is CSARRRQTNTEAFF. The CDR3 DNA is TGCAGTGCTAGGAGGCGACAGACGAACACTGAAGCTTTCTTT.

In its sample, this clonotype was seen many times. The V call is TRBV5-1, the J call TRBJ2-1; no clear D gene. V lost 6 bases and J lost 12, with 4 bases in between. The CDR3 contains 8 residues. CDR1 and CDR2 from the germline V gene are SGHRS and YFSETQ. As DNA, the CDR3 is TGCGCCAGCAAAGGGCAGTTCTTC. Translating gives CASKGQFF.

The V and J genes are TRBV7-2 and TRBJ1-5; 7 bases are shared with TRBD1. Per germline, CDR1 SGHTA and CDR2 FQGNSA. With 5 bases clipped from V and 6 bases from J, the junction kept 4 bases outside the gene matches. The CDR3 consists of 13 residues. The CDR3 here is CASSPKGAQPQHF. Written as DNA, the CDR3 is TGTGCCAGCAGCCCCAAGGGGGCTCAGCCCCAGCATTTT.

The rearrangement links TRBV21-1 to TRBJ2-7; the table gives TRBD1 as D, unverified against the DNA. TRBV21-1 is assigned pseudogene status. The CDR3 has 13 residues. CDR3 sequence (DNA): TGTGCCAGAAACGTTACAGGGAACCACGAGCAGTACTTC. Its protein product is CARNVTGNHEQYF.

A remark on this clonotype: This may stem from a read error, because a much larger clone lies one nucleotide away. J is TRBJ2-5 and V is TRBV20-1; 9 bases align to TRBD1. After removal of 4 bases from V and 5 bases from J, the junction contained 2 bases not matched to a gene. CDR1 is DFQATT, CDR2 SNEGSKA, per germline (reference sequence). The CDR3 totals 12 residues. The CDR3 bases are TGCAGTGCTACCGACAGGGGGGAGACCCAGTACTTC. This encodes CSATDRGETQYF.

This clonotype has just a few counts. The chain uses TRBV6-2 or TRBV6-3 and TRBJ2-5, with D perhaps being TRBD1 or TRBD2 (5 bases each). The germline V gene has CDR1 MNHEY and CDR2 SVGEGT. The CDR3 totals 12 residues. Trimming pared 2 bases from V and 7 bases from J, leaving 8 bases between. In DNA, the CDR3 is TGTGCCAGCAGTTACCATGGGGGGACCCAGTACTTC. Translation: CASSYHGGTQYF.